These T cell receptor beta chains were read from a single sample in a study of T cells after yellow fever vaccination. TCRdb re-called the 5' RACE reads through MiXCR, storing one row per CDR3 protein. The repertoire holds a few hundred thousand distinct CDR3 sequences, with less than 20% as singletons. The sample in question was PBMCs, obtained about 5 days after the first yellow fever vaccination. Source of these receptors: a man aged 18 to 30 who received the YFV17D yellow fever vaccine. Both conserved end residues are part of each CDR3. Each record gives: J gene, V gene, D gene, clone size, CDR3 DNA, CDR3 protein. A D gene is named only where the DNA matches it firmly. Not all rows give a size; the values are once, few, many and, for expanded clones, a class.

>TRBJ2-3|TRBV12-3/TRBV12-4|-|few
TGTGCCAGCACCCTTTACGGAGATACGCAGTATTTT
CASTLYGDTQYF
>TRBJ2-7|TRBV19|-|-
TGTGCCAGTACCCTTCGGCGAGGAGGGTCCTACGAGCAGTACTTC
CASTLRRGGSYEQYF
>TRBJ2-2|TRBV2|-|-
TGTGCCAGCAGCGAAACAGGGAGGGGCACCGGGGAGCTGTTTTTT
CASSETGRGTGELFF
>TRBJ2-2|TRBV19|TRBD2|-
TGTGCCCGTAGTATTTCCGGGACTAGCGGTTACACCGGGGAGCTGTTTTTT
CARSISGTSGYTGELFF
>TRBJ2-3|TRBV5-1|TRBD1|many
TGCGCCAGCACTCTAGAGGGGGCCACAGATACGCAGTATTTT
CASTLEGATDTQYF
>TRBJ2-5|TRBV7-6|-|-
TGTGCCAGCAGGAACCGAGGATTTCAAGAGACCCAGTACTTC
CASRNRGFQETQYF
>TRBJ2-3|TRBV28|-|-
TGTGCCAGCAGTTTAGGAAGTCCGAGCACAGATACGCAGTATTTT
CASSLGSPSTDTQYF
>TRBJ2-5|TRBV5-5|-|-
TGTGCCAGCAGCAGGACGTTACAGGGAGAGACCCAGTACTTC
CASSRTLQGETQYF
>TRBJ1-1|TRBV9|-|few
TGTGCCAGCAGCCCAGGAGGGCAATCCACTGAAGCTTTCTTT
CASSPGGQSTEAFF
>TRBJ2-1|TRBV12-3/TRBV12-4|TRBD2|-
TGTGCCAGCAGTTCCGGGGGGGTCTTATTTGGTGAGCAGTTCTTC
CASSSGGVLFGEQFF
>TRBJ1-5|TRBV6-2/TRBV6-3|-|few
TGTGCCAGCAGTTACGGGGGGGGACACCTTAGCAATCAGCCCCAGCATTTT
CASSYGGGHLSNQPQHF
>TRBJ2-3|TRBV11-2|-|few
TGTGCCAGCAGCTTTCCCCATTGGGGACCAGCAGATACGCAGTATTTT
CASSFPHWGPADTQYF
>TRBJ2-5|TRBV5-1|-|-
TGCGCCAGCAGCTCCCCCTTAGGGGAAGAGACCCAGTACTTC
CASSSPLGEETQYF
>TRBJ2-3|TRBV6-1|TRBD2|many
TGTGCCAGCACCCCCGGGGGGGGAACGGGAGATACGCAGTATTTT
CASTPGGGTGDTQYF
>TRBJ2-2|TRBV7-3|TRBD1|once
TGTGCCAGCAGCACCCAGAGACAGGGCGCCGGGGAGCTGTTTTTT
CASSTQRQGAGELFF
>TRBJ2-7|TRBV30|-|-
TGTGCCTGGAGTCAGTATAGCGAGCAGTACTTC
CAWSQYSEQYF
>TRBJ2-3|TRBV5-1|-|few
TGCGCCAGCAGCTTGGTAGAAGTGAGCACAGATACGCAGTATTTT
CASSLVEVSTDTQYF
>TRBJ1-1|TRBV7-2|-|-
TGTGCCAGCAGCTTAGTGGTCCGGGGAACTGAAGCTTTCTTT
CASSLVVRGTEAFF
>TRBJ2-3|TRBV2|TRBD2|-
TGTGCCAGCGAATTCGGCGGGGGAGCAGATACGCAGTATTTT
CASEFGGGADTQYF
>TRBJ2-1|TRBV6-1|TRBD2|-
TGTGCCAGCAGTGCACCGCCGGGACTAGCAGGCAATGAGCAGTTCTTC
CASSAPPGLAGNEQFF
>TRBJ2-1|TRBV20-1|-|few
TGCAGTGCTAAAGCGGTTACCTACAATGAGCAGTTCTTC
CSAKAVTYNEQFF
>TRBJ1-5|TRBV4-1|-|many
TGCGCCAGCAGCCTCGGACAGTTCAATCAGCCCCAGCATTTT
CASSLGQFNQPQHF
>TRBJ1-2|TRBV15|-|many
TGTGCCACCAGCAGGGACCGGGACCCCAGAGGTCCCTATGGCTACACCTTC
CATSRDRDPRGPYGYTF
>TRBJ1-1|TRBV2|-|few
TGTGCCAGTATCACGAACACTGAAGCTTTCTTT
CASITNTEAFF
>TRBJ2-7|TRBV7-9|-|-
TGTGCCAGCAGCCTCACTAATAACAGGGATACCTACGAGCAGTACTTC
CASSLTNNRDTYEQYF
>TRBJ2-2|TRBV6-2/TRBV6-3|-|-
TGTGCCAGCAAAGGGGGACAAAACACCGGGGAGCTGTTTTTT
CASKGGQNTGELFF
>TRBJ2-3|TRBV18|TRBD2|-
TGTGCCAGCTCACCACCGCGGTCGCGGGGGTCGACCACAGATACGCAGTATTTT
CASSPPRSRGSTTDTQYF
>TRBJ2-2|TRBV9|-|few
TGTGCCAGCAGAACCGGGGGAAACACCGGGGAGCTGTTTTTT
CASRTGGNTGELFF
>TRBJ2-3|TRBV11-1|-|few
TGTGCCAGCAGCTTACAAGGGGGGGCAGATACGCAGTATTTT
CASSLQGGADTQYF
>TRBJ1-2|TRBV15|-|-
TGTGCCACCAGCAAGGACAAGAATTATGGCTACACCTTC
CATSKDKNYGYTF
>TRBJ2-1|TRBV11-3|TRBD1|-
TGTGCCAGCAGCACCCGGACAGGAAACTACAATGAGCAGTTCTTC
CASSTRTGNYNEQFF
>TRBJ1-1|TRBV5-1|-|-
TGCGCCAGCAGCCTGCGGGGGCGCGGGGACTCTGAAGCTTTCTTT
CASSLRGRGDSEAFF
>TRBJ2-1|TRBV12-3/TRBV12-4|TRBD2|-
TGTGCCAGCAGTTTTCGGACTAGCAGCGATGAGCAGTTCTTC
CASSFRTSSDEQFF
>TRBJ2-2|TRBV6-2/TRBV6-3|TRBD2|few
TGTGCCAGCAGTTACACGGCTAGCGGGGGGGCCCGCACCGGGGAGCTGTTTTTT
CASSYTASGGARTGELFF
>TRBJ2-5|TRBV4-1|-|few
TGCGCCAGCAGCCAAGTTTTCCTAGCAGAGGAGACCCAGTACTTC
CASSQVFLAEETQYF
>TRBJ1-1|TRBV30|TRBD1|-
TGTGCCTGGAGTGTCACAGGGGGCACTGAAGCTTTCTTT
CAWSVTGGTEAFF
>TRBJ2-7|TRBV5-1|-|-
TGCGCCAGCAGCCCCGGGGATTTGGGAACCCCCTACGAGCAGTACTTC
CASSPGDLGTPYEQYF
>TRBJ2-7|TRBV9|-|few
TGTGCCAGCAGCGTAGAAGGCACCACCTACGAGCAGTACTTC
CASSVEGTTYEQYF
>TRBJ1-1|TRBV3-1|-|few
TGTGCCAGCAGCCAAGTATCTAGAGGGAGGGCTTTCTTT
CASSQVSRGRAFF
>TRBJ1-1|TRBV6-2/TRBV6-3|-|-
TGTGCCAGCAGTTACTCGGGACAAGGCGGCACTGAAGCTTTCTTT
CASSYSGQGGTEAFF
>TRBJ2-1|TRBV5-4|TRBD2|-
TGTGCCAGCAGCTCTAAGCGGGGGGGCGATGAGCAGTTCTTC
CASSSKRGGDEQFF
>TRBJ1-4|TRBV5-1|-|-
TGCGCCAGCAGCTTGGGACGGGGGTACGAAAAACTGTTTTTT
CASSLGRGYEKLFF
>TRBJ1-6|TRBV2|-|few
TGTGCCAGCGGAACAGTCAATTCACCCCTCCACTTT
CASGTVNSPLHF
>TRBJ2-2|TRBV4-1|TRBD1|-
TGCGCCAGCAGCCAATCGGGACAGGGCACCGGGGAGCTGTTTTTT
CASSQSGQGTGELFF
>TRBJ1-6|TRBV4-1|TRBD1|-
TGCGCCAGCAGCCAAGGACAGGGGGCAGTAACACCCCTCCACTTT
CASSQGQGAVTPLHF
>TRBJ2-3|TRBV14|TRBD2|-
TGTGCCAGCAGCCAACGTAGCGGGGCAATTACAGATACGCAGTATTTT
CASSQRSGAITDTQYF
>TRBJ2-1|TRBV20-1|TRBD2|-
TGCAGTGCTAGCTCCCTAGCGGGGGGCGGCAATGAGCAGTTCTTC
CSASSLAGGGNEQFF
>TRBJ2-2|TRBV11-2|-|few
TGTGCCAGCAGCTCCAACAGAGGAACCGGGGAGCTGTTTTTT
CASSSNRGTGELFF
>TRBJ2-2|TRBV12-3/TRBV12-4|TRBD2|-
TGTGCCAGCAGCCCGACTAGCGGGGGCGCCCGGGGGCTGTTTTTT
CASSPTSGGARGLFF
>TRBJ2-3|TRBV29-1|-|-
TGCAGCGTTGAGGTAACCCGCACAGATACGCAGTATTTT
CSVEVTRTDTQYF
>TRBJ2-3|TRBV6-1|TRBD2|few
TGTGCCAGCAGCCCGAGGGGGACTAGCGGGGCCCCGGGGTATTTT
CASSPRGTSGAPGYF
>TRBJ2-3|TRBV27|TRBD2|-
TGTGCCAGCAGTTGGACTAGCGGGGGGTGGACAGATACGCAGTATTTT
CASSWTSGGWTDTQYF
>TRBJ2-5|TRBV7-8|TRBD2|few
TGTGCCAGCAGCTTAGTGCGGGGGGGTGCCGGGGAGACCCAGTACTTC
CASSLVRGGAGETQYF
>TRBJ2-7|TRBV18|-|-
TGTGCCAGCTCACCAGGTCGGGGTTCCTACGAGCAGTACTTC
CASSPGRGSYEQYF
>TRBJ2-6|TRBV27|-|few
TGTGCCAGCAGTTTATTTAACATACCTGGGGCCAACGTCCTGACTTTC
CASSLFNIPGANVLTF
>TRBJ2-3|TRBV7-9|-|few
TGTGCCTCGTGGAGAACTAGCACAGATACGCAGTATTTT
CASWRTSTDTQYF
>TRBJ2-3|TRBV9|-|few
TGTGCCAGCAGCGCCCCGGGAAGAACGCAGTATTTT
CASSAPGRTQYF